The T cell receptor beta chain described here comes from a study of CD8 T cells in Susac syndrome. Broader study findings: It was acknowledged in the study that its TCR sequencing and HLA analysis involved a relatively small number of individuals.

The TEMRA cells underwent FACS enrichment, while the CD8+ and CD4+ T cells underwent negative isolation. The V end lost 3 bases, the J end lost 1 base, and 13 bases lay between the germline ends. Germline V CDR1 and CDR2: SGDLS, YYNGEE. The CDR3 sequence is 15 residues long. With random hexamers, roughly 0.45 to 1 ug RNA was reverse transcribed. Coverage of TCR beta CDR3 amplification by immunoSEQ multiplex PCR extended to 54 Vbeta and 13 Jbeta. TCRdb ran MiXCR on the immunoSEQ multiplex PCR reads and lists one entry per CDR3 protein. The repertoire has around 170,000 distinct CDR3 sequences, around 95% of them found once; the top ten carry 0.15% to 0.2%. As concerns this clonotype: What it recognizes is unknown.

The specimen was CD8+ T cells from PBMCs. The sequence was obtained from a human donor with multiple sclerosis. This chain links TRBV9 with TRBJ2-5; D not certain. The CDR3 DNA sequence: TGTGCCAGCAGCGCCTCTCCTGCCCGCCAAGAGACCCAGTACTTC. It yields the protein CASSASPARQETQYF. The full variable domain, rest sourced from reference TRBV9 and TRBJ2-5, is DSGVTQTPKHLITATGQRVTLRCSPRSGDLSVYWYQQSLDQGLQFLIQYYNGEERAKGNILERFSAQQFPDLHSELNLSSLELGDSALYFCASSASPARQETQYFGPGTRLLVL.